This TCR beta chain was identified in a study of cytomegalovirus exposure and HLA in healthy donors. The study's findings and limits: In a later analysis, a missense DCLRE1C variant was linked to TCR beta V- and J-gene trimming. Researchers left out some V segments, among them TRBV6-2 and TRBV6-3, as indistinguishable.

The CDR3 runs 15 residues. From germline, CDR1 is MDHEN and CDR2 SYDVKM. Trimming shortened V by 3 bases and J by 7 bases, and 13 bases separated the two germline ends. The study ran its PCR with 60 Vbeta and 13 Jbeta primers. The protocol was immunoSEQ multiplex PCR, while the TCRdb copy is restricted to in-frame clones and leaves out a portion. Among a few hundred thousand clones listed, about 80% were seen once. With respect to this clone: Antigen: not known.

Input material: PBMCs. This TCR was recovered from a young man in good health and CMV-seronegative. This chain uses TRBV28 with TRBJ1-6; no firm D call. CDR3 sequence reads: CASSFAVTRNSPLHF. The CDR3 DNA is TGTGCCAGCAGTTTTGCAGTTACCCGAAATTCACCCCTCCACTTT.